Below, one TCR beta chain is given with its context. Germline loops: CDR1 MGHRA, CDR2 YSYEKL. V was clipped by 3 bases and J by 0 bases, with 15 bases between them. The CDR3 runs to 17 residues. These data come from a study of Graves' ophthalmopathy and Graves' hyperthyroidism. TCR beta CDR3 amplification used RNA transcripts. HTBI primers served in a first-round RT-PCR, which a second-round multiplex PCR followed. One entry per CDR3 protein results from TCRdb running MiXCR on the multiplex PCR reads. The data show around 470,000 distinct CDR3 sequences, approximately 15% seen once. Uncontrolled infections, other autoimmune diseases, pregnancy or lactation barred patients from enrollment. It was on clinical symptoms, serum thyroxine, TRAb, thyroid ultrasound and orbital computed tomography that diagnosis relied.

This sequence was found in a woman aged 25 to 45 with Graves' ophthalmopathy. Sequenced input: blood. The V gene is TRBV4-1, the J gene TRBJ1-3, with D possibly TRBD1 on 5 matching bases. Here the CDR3 DNA reads TGCGCCAGCAGCCACCTGTGGGAAACAGGCTCTGGAAACACCATATATTTT. This encodes CASSHLWETGSGNTIYF.